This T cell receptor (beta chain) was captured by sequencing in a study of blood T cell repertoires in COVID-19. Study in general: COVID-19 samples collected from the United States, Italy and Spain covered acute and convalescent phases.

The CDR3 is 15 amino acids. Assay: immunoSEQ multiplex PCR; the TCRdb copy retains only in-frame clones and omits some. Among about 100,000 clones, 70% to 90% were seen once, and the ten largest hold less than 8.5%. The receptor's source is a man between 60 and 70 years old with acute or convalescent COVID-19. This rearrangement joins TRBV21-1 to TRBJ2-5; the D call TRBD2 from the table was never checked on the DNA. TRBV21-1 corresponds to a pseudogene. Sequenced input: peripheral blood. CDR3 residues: CASSKAWGGQETQYF. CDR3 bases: TGTGCCAGCAGCAAAGCGTGGGGGGGCCAAGAGACCCAGTACTTC.